These 7 T cell receptor beta chains came from one sample sequenced in a study of blood T cell repertoires in COVID-19. Profiled with immunoSEQ multiplex PCR; TCRdb holds only in-frame clones, not every one. Of some 210,000 clones listed, around 83% are singletons. Sample: peripheral blood. Receptor source: a man aged 50 to 60 with active or convalescent COVID-19.

The CDR3 region has the DNA TGTGCCAGCAGCCGGGGGGGGCCCCAGCATTTT. Translation: CASSRGGPQHF. The chain recombines TRBV27 with TRBJ1-5, with a tentative D call TRBD1 (5 bases). Deletions cut 6 bases from V and 9 bases from J, with 9 bases between. The germline V gene encodes CDR1 MNHEY and CDR2 SMNVEV (reference sequence). The CDR3 spans 11 residues.

V and J are TRBV5-1 and TRBJ2-3, with TRBD1 matching 11 bases. With 1 base clipped from V and 4 bases from J, the junction kept 8 bases outside the gene matches. CDR1 SGHRS and CDR2 YFSETQ come from the germline V gene. The CDR3 runs 17 residues. The CDR3 nucleotides read TGCGCCAGCAGCTTGACCGGGACAGGGGGTTTCCCAGATACGCAGTATTTT. Protein: CASSLTGTGGFPDTQYF.

The chain joins TRBV9 to TRBJ2-5; 9 bases are a match to TRBD2. Losses at the gene ends were 4 bases for V and 2 bases for J; bases not matched to a gene: 6. The germline gives CDR1 SGDLS, CDR2 YYNGEE. The CDR3 has 15 residues. CDR3 coding DNA: TGTGCCAGCAGCACAGGACTAGCGCCACAAGAGACCCAGTACTTC. This codes for CASSTGLAPQETQYF. Full variable domain (remainder filled in from reference TRBV9 and TRBJ2-5): DSGVTQTPKHLITATGQRVTLRCSPRSGDLSVYWYQQSLDQGLQFLIQYYNGEERAKGNILERFSAQQFPDLHSELNLSSLELGDSALYFCASSTGLAPQETQYFGPGTRLLVL.

This clone has more than one count but fewer than ten. The chain carries TRBV2 and TRBJ2-7, with TRBD2 matching 7 bases. Germline V gene lookup returns CDR1 SNHLY and CDR2 FYNNEI. V shed 7 bases and J 3 bases; nucleotides not matched to a gene: 9. The CDR3 extends over 14 amino acids. The CDR3 DNA sequence: TGTGCCAGCAACCCGACTAGCAGGAGCTACGAGCAGTACTTC. As protein: CASNPTSRSYEQYF.

This chain joins TRBV12-3 or TRBV12-4 and TRBJ1-5; unclear D gene. V dropped 2 bases and J dropped 6 bases, with 8 bases sitting between them. The CDR3 spans 13 residues. CDR3 residues: CASSLLEGQPQHF. Written as DNA, the CDR3 is TGTGCCAGCAGTTTACTGGAGGGTCAGCCCCAGCATTTT.

As DNA, the CDR3 is TGTGCCAGCAGCCGGACATGGTATGGAGAGACCCAGTACTTC. Translating it yields CASSRTWYGETQYF. The chain carries TRBV3-1 (or the pseudogene TRBV3-2) and TRBJ2-5, with a possible D match to TRBD1 (5 bases). CDR3 length: 14 amino acids. The V and J ends lost 4 bases and 4 bases respectively, with 13 bases between them. CDR1 LGHDT and CDR2 YNNKEL come from the germline V gene (reference sequence).

V gene TRBV11-2 combines with J gene TRBJ2-2; D unresolved. This CDR3 is built from 13 residues. Trimming left V 1 base short and J 5 bases short, with 5 bases between. Germline CDR1 SGHAT, CDR2 FQNNGV. Written as DNA, the CDR3 is TGTGCCAGCAGCTTAGCTGAGACCGGGGAGCTGTTTTTT. This sequence encodes CASSLAETGELFF.